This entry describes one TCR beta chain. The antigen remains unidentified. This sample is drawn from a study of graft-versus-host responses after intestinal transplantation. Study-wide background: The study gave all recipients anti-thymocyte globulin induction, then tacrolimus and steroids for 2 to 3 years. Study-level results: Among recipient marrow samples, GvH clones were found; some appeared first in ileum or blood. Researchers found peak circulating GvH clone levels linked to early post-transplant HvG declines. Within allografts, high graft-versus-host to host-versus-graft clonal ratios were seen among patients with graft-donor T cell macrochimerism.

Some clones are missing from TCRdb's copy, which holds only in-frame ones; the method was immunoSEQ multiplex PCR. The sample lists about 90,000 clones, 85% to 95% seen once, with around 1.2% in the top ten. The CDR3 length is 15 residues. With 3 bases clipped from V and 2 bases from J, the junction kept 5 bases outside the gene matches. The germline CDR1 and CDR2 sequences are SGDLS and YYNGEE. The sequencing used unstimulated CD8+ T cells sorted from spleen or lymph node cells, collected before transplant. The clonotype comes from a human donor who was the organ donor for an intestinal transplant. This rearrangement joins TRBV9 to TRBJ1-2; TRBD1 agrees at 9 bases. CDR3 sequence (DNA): TGTGCCAGCAGCGGGGGGACAGGGTTGAACTATGGCTACACCTTC. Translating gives CASSGGTGLNYGYTF.